Listed below are T cell receptor beta chains from one sample, sequenced in a study of T cells in Graves' hyperthyroidism and ophthalmopathy. Each CDR3 protein gets one entry after TCRdb re-called the multiplex PCR reads with MiXCR. Of over 500,000 distinct CDR3 sequences in the sample, around 15% were seen once. Input material: blood. The receptors were sampled from a woman aged 40 to 49 with Graves' hyperthyroidism. The CDR3 runs from the conserved cysteine through the conserved F or W. A D gene is named only where the DNA matches it firmly. Clone size appears in some rows only: once, few, many, or a class for an expanded clone.

abundance: few; j_gene: TRBJ2-2; d_gene: -; v_gene: TRBV19; len: 15; CDR3nt: TGTGCCAGTAGTACGGCAGGCTCGAACACCGGGGAGCTGTTTTTT; CDR3aa: CASSTAGSNTGELFF
abundance: few; j_gene: TRBJ1-2; d_gene: TRBD1; v_gene: TRBV29-1; len: 12; CDR3nt: TGCAGCGTGACTGGGACAGAAGCTGGCTACACCTTC; CDR3aa: CSVTGTEAGYTF
abundance: few; j_gene: TRBJ2-3; d_gene: TRBD1; v_gene: TRBV2; len: 13; CDR3nt: TGTGCCAGTTCGACAGGGAACACAGGTACGCAGTATTTT; CDR3aa: CASSTGNTGTQYF
abundance: many; j_gene: TRBJ1-6; d_gene: -; v_gene: TRBV12-5; len: 15; CDR3nt: TGTGCTAGTGCCCAACGGGACACCTATAATTCACCCCTCCACTTT; CDR3aa: CASAQRDTYNSPLHF
abundance: many; j_gene: TRBJ2-7; d_gene: TRBD2; v_gene: TRBV9; len: 14; CDR3nt: TGTGCCAGCAGCGAGCGGGGGGCAGGCTACGAGCAGTACTTC; CDR3aa: CASSERGAGYEQYF
abundance: -; j_gene: TRBJ1-5; d_gene: -; v_gene: TRBV5-1; len: 15; CDR3nt: TGCGCCAGCCGGCCGGGAACGGCGAGCAATCAGCCCCAGCATTTT; CDR3aa: CASRPGTASNQPQHF
abundance: many; j_gene: TRBJ2-2; d_gene: -; v_gene: TRBV2; len: 14; CDR3nt: TGTGCCAGCAGAAGACAAGTTAACACCGGGGAGCTGTTTTTT; CDR3aa: CASRRQVNTGELFF
abundance: many; j_gene: TRBJ2-1; d_gene: -; v_gene: TRBV5-8; len: 15; CDR3nt: TGTGCCAGCAGCAGCGGAACGACAGGTTACAATGAGCAGTTCTTC; CDR3aa: CASSSGTTGYNEQFF
abundance: -; j_gene: TRBJ1-3; d_gene: -; v_gene: TRBV30; len: 13; CDR3nt: TGTGCCTGGAGTCTAACCTCTGGAAACACCATATATTTT; CDR3aa: CAWSLTSGNTIYF
abundance: many; j_gene: TRBJ1-1; d_gene: TRBD1; v_gene: TRBV5-1; len: 15; CDR3nt: TGCGCCAGCAGCGATCTGACAGGGATGAACACTGAAGCTTTCTTT; CDR3aa: CASSDLTGMNTEAFF
abundance: many; j_gene: TRBJ1-1; d_gene: -; v_gene: TRBV18; len: 12; CDR3nt: TGTGCCAGCTCACGAGAGAACACTGAAGCTTTCTTT; CDR3aa: CASSRENTEAFF
abundance: many; j_gene: TRBJ2-4; d_gene: TRBD2; v_gene: TRBV7-8; len: 16; CDR3nt: TGTGCCAGCAGCCCTCTAGCGGGAAATGCCAAAAACATTCAGTACTTC; CDR3aa: CASSPLAGNAKNIQYF
abundance: many; j_gene: TRBJ1-5; d_gene: TRBD1; v_gene: TRBV28; len: 17; CDR3nt: TGTGCCAGCACCTCCTCTTTCTGGGACAGCAGCAATCAGCCCCAGCATTTT; CDR3aa: CASTSSFWDSSNQPQHF
abundance: -; j_gene: TRBJ1-5; d_gene: -; v_gene: TRBV13; len: 14; CDR3nt: TGTGCCTCCCACTTAAGGAATAGCAATCAGCCCCAGCATTTT; CDR3aa: CASHLRNSNQPQHF
abundance: few; j_gene: TRBJ2-1; d_gene: -; v_gene: TRBV29-1; len: 12; CDR3nt: TGCAGTGTTCCGGGACCGTACAATGAGCAGTTCTTC; CDR3aa: CSVPGPYNEQFF
abundance: few; j_gene: TRBJ2-2; d_gene: TRBD2; v_gene: TRBV6-1; len: 13; CDR3nt: TGTGCCAGCTCAAGGGAGGGCGGCGGGGAGCTGTTTTTT; CDR3aa: CASSREGGGELFF
abundance: many; j_gene: TRBJ1-5; d_gene: -; v_gene: TRBV5-8; len: 11; CDR3nt: TGTGCCAGCAGCATCAATCAGCCCCAGCATTTT; CDR3aa: CASSINQPQHF
abundance: many; j_gene: TRBJ1-5; d_gene: -; v_gene: TRBV19; len: 13; CDR3nt: TGTGCCGGAGGGCCCAATAGCAATCAGCCCCAGCATTTT; CDR3aa: CAGGPNSNQPQHF
abundance: many; j_gene: TRBJ1-1; d_gene: TRBD1; v_gene: TRBV20-1; len: 17; CDR3nt: TGCAGTGCTAGAGGCCCGTCTGGGGGGACAGCGATCCCTGAAGCTTTCTTT; CDR3aa: CSARGPSGGTAIPEAFF
abundance: many; j_gene: TRBJ1-4; d_gene: -; v_gene: TRBV7-9; len: 14; CDR3nt: TGTGCCAGCAGCTGGGAAGGGACCAATGAAAAACTGTTTTTT; CDR3aa: CASSWEGTNEKLFF
abundance: many; j_gene: TRBJ1-2; d_gene: -; v_gene: TRBV28; len: 12; CDR3nt: TGTGCCAGCAGTTTGGTAGGGGAAGGCTACACCTTC; CDR3aa: CASSLVGEGYTF
abundance: many; j_gene: TRBJ2-3; d_gene: -; v_gene: TRBV27; len: 16; CDR3nt: TGTGCCAGCAGTTTTTTTGCCGGGGCTAGCACAGATACGCAGTATTTT; CDR3aa: CASSFFAGASTDTQYF
abundance: few; j_gene: TRBJ2-7; d_gene: -; v_gene: TRBV28; len: 13; CDR3nt: TGTGCCAGCAGTTTTTCAGAAAACTACGAGCAGTACTTC; CDR3aa: CASSFSENYEQYF